The next 28 T cell receptor beta chains were all read from a single sample in a study of cytomegalovirus exposure and HLA in healthy donors. Use of 60 Vbeta and 13 Jbeta primers characterized the PCR. This table comes from immunoSEQ multiplex PCR, and its TCRdb copy is limited to in-frame clones, with some not included. The sample lists under 130,000 clones, 50% to 65% seen once, with 3.8% in the top ten. What was sequenced was PBMCs. These receptors came from a man aged 30-40 years in good health and CMV-seropositive.

This clone turned up a few times. V is TRBV4-2 and J is TRBJ2-1; 10 positions agree with TRBD2. The CDR3 runs to 18 residues. V lost 0 bases, J lost 4 bases, and 9 bases stayed unmatched. Germline V gene lookup returns CDR1 LGHNA and CDR2 YNFKEQ. The CDR3 nucleotides read TGTGCCAGCAGCCAAGATGGGGTAGCGGGGGGCCTATACAATGAGCAGTTCTTC. Translation: CASSQDGVAGGLYNEQFF.

The J gene is TRBJ1-2, the V gene TRBV6-1, with 7 bases matching TRBD1. The germline V gene has CDR1 MNHNS and CDR2 SASEGT. There are 14 residues in the CDR3. The trim removed 6 bases at V and 3 bases at J, leaving 7 bases unmatched. The CDR3 DNA follows: TGTGCCAGCAGAGTCCCTACAGGGGACTATGGCTACACCTTC. This codes for CASRVPTGDYGYTF.

Notes on this clone: The identical CDR3 is also encoded by other nucleotide sequences in the sample. The V call is TRBV25-1, the J call TRBJ2-5; 8 positions agree with TRBD2. From germline, CDR1 is MGHDK and CDR2 SYGVNS. V shed 1 base, J shed 3 bases, and the junction held 7 bases outside the gene matches. CDR3 length: 16 amino acids. The CDR3 reads CASSEWPAGVEETQYF. CDR3 coding DNA: TGTGCCAGCAGTGAATGGCCAGCGGGGGTAGAAGAGACCCAGTACTTC. Looking up the rest from reference TRBV25-1 and TRBJ2-5 gives the full variable domain: EADIYQTPRYLVIGTGKKITLECSQTMGHDKMYWYQQDPGMELHLIHYSYGVNSTEKGDLSSESTVSRIRTEHFPLTLESARPSHTSQYLCASSEWPAGVEETQYFGPGTRLLVL.

This chain joins TRBV6-5 and TRBJ1-2, with 8 bases fitting TRBD1. In germline, CDR1 is MNHEY, CDR2 SVGAGI. V shed 2 bases and J 4 bases; nucleotides not matched to a gene: 6. This CDR3 comprises 15 residues. The CDR3 DNA is TGTGCCAGCAGTTACCGGCCAGGGGGCGTCTATGGCTACACCTTC. Translating gives CASSYRPGGVYGYTF.

The chain joins TRBV11-2 to TRBJ1-2; D unclear. The CDR3 has 15 amino acids. Germline V lookup: CDR1 SGHAT, CDR2 FQNNGV. The V and J ends lost 1 base and 5 bases respectively, with 14 bases between them. CDR3 protein: CASSLGQAALYGYTF. CDR3 DNA sequence: TGTGCCAGCAGCTTAGGGCAGGCAGCCCTATATGGCTACACCTTC. The variable domain in full, completed from reference TRBV11-2 and TRBJ1-2, reads EAGVAQSPRYKIIEKRQSVAFWCNPISGHATLYWYQQILGQGPKLLIQFQNNGVVDDSQLPKDRFSAERLKGVDSTLKIQPAKLEDSAVYLCASSLGQAALYGYTFGSGTRLTVV.

The chain uses TRBV19 and TRBJ2-2, with 9 positions matching TRBD2. CDR1 LNHDA and CDR2 SQIVND come from the germline V gene (reference sequence). V gave up 3 bases and J gave up 6 bases; unmatched junction bases: 8. The CDR3 is 16 amino acids. CDR3 sequence (DNA): TGTGCCAGTAGTATCTGGGGACTAGCCAGTCCCGGGGAGCTGTTTTTT. Amino acids: CASSIWGLASPGELFF.

The rearrangement links TRBV27 to TRBJ1-5, with 8 positions matching TRBD1. V lost 6 bases and J lost 3; bases outside the gene matches: 10. Germline CDR1 and CDR2: MNHEY and SMNVEV (reference sequence). The CDR3 has 16 amino acids. CDR3 in DNA: TGTGCCAGCAGCCGAGCAGGGGGCCGGAACAATCAGCCCCAGCATTTT. It yields the protein CASSRAGGRNNQPQHF.

The gene calls are TRBV29-1 and TRBJ1-3, with 9 bases matching TRBD1. Trimming at V came to 7 bases and at J to 3 bases, leaving 7 bases not matched to a gene. Germline CDR1 SQVTM, CDR2 ANQGSEA. The CDR3 totals 14 residues. CDR3 coding DNA: TGCAGCGCAAAACAGGGGGCTTATGGAAACACCATATATTTT. It specifies CSAKQGAYGNTIYF. Based on the CDR3 plus reference TRBV29-1 and TRBJ1-3, the full variable domain is SAVISQKPSRDICQRGTSLTIQCQVDSQVTMMFWYRQQPGQSLTLIATANQGSEATYESGFVIDKFPISRPNLTFSTLTVSNMSPEDSSIYLCSAKQGAYGNTIYFGEGSWLTVV.

The chain joins TRBV7-3 to TRBJ2-3; perhaps TRBD2 as D (6 bases). In germline, CDR1 is SGHTA, CDR2 FQGTGA. The CDR3 consists of 16 residues. V shed 5 bases and J shed 7 bases, with 22 bases lying between them. This chain's CDR3 is CASSPPGVGGINTQYF. The CDR3 nucleotides are TGTGCCAGCAGCCCCCCCGGGGTAGGAGGGATAAATACGCAGTATTTT.

V usage is TRBV10-2 and J usage is TRBJ2-7, with 9 bases matching TRBD2. Trimming took 6 bases from V and 0 from J; bases not matched to a gene: 6. The CDR3 spans 15 residues. Germline-derived CDR1 and CDR2 are WSHSY and SAAADI. In nucleotides, the CDR3 is TGCGCCAGCAGCAGCGGGGGGCCGATCTCCTACGAGCAGTACTTC. This sequence encodes CASSSGGPISYEQYF.

The chain uses TRBV7-9 and TRBJ1-2; D is perhaps TRBD1 (6 bases). Trimming took off 1 base at V and 4 bases at J, with 7 bases between the two ends. The CDR3 spans 13 residues. CDR1 and CDR2 from the germline V gene are SEHNR and FQNEAQ (reference sequence). CDR3 protein: CASSLGTAYGYTF. In DNA, the CDR3 is TGTGCCAGCAGCTTAGGGACAGCCTATGGCTACACCTTC. The full variable domain, with the rest looked up from reference TRBV7-9 and TRBJ1-2, is DTGVSQNPRHKITKRGQNVTFRCDPISEHNRLYWYRQTLGQGPEFLTYFQNEAQLEKSRLLSDRFSAERPKGSFSTLEIQRTEQGDSAMYLCASSLGTAYGYTFGSGTRLTVV.

The chain recombines TRBV5-1 with TRBJ2-7; no firm D call. Deletions cut 2 bases from V and 2 bases from J, with 14 bases between. The CDR3 is 15 residues long. CDR1 is SGHRS and CDR2 is YFSETQ in the germline V gene. Here the CDR3 reads CASSFHLTSTYEQYF. As DNA, the CDR3 is TGCGCCAGCAGCTTCCATTTGACAAGCACCTACGAGCAGTACTTC. Looking up the rest from reference TRBV5-1 and TRBJ2-7 gives the full variable domain: KAGVTQTPRYLIKTRGQQVTLSCSPISGHRSVSWYQQTPGQGLQFLFEYFSETQRNKGNFPGRFSGRQFSNSRSEMNVSTLELGDSALYLCASSFHLTSTYEQYFGPGTRLTVT.

The chain joins TRBV11-3 to TRBJ1-2; TRBD1 is a possible D gene (5 bases). The germline gives CDR1 SGHNT, CDR2 YENEEA. V dropped 0 bases and J dropped 3 bases, with 11 bases sitting between them. The CDR3 is made up of 15 amino acids. This CDR3 is CASSLDSQGDYGYTF. The CDR3 region has the DNA TGTGCCAGCAGCTTAGATTCCCAGGGTGACTATGGCTACACCTTC.

This chain uses TRBV11-2 with TRBJ2-7; no reliable D call. The V and J ends lost 2 bases and 1 base respectively, with 6 bases between them. This CDR3 has 13 residues. Germline V gives CDR1 SGHAT, CDR2 FQNNGV. The CDR3 region has the DNA TGTGCCAGCAGCTTACGACTTTCCTACGAGCAGTACTTC. Translation gives CASSLRLSYEQYF.

The rearrangement joins TRBV11-3 to TRBJ1-6, with a tentative D call TRBD1 (5 bases). V was shortened by 5 bases and J by 8 bases, with 16 bases between the two germline ends. Germline lookup yields CDR1 SGHNT and CDR2 YENEEA. CDR3 length equals 15 residues. The CDR3 sequence is CASSPLAGGDSPLHF. The CDR3 DNA reads TGTGCCAGCAGCCCTCTCGCCGGGGGGGATTCACCCCTCCACTTT.

The genes are TRBV2 and TRBJ2-5; D unresolved. The CDR3 runs to 14 residues. Germline V lookup: CDR1 SNHLY, CDR2 FYNNEI. V was pared by 7 bases and J by 3 bases, with 15 bases between. The CDR3 bases are TGTGCCAGCAAACAGTTGAGTTTCAAAGAGACCCAGTACTTC. Its translation: CASKQLSFKETQYF.

This clone was counted only a few times. The chain is built from TRBV18 and TRBJ2-7, with D uncertain. Germline V CDR1 and CDR2: KGHSH, LQKENI. The CDR3 is 14 amino acids. Trimming pared 3 bases from V and 2 bases from J, leaving 11 bases between. The CDR3 loop is CASSPGAEAYEQYF. The CDR3 coding sequence is TGTGCCAGCTCACCTGGCGCGGAAGCCTACGAGCAGTACTTC. Variable domain in full (rest from reference TRBV18 and TRBJ2-7): NAGVMQNPRHLVRRRGQEARLRCSPMKGHSHVYWYRQLPEEGLKFMVYLQKENIIDESGMPKERFSAEFPKEGPSILRIQQVVRGDSAAYFCASSPGAEAYEQYFGPGTRLTVT.

In this sample, this clone turned up a few times. The chain has TRBV11-3 and TRBJ1-1; possible D gene TRBD1, 5 bases. With 3 bases removed from V and 7 bases from J, the gap between germline ends came to 12 bases. The CDR3 covers 13 residues. CDR1 and CDR2 (germline): SGHNT, YENEEA. The CDR3 protein is CASSFGHLFEAFF. CDR3 in DNA: TGTGCCAGCAGCTTCGGACATTTGTTTGAAGCTTTCTTT. Supplemented by reference TRBV11-3 and TRBJ1-1, the full variable domain reads EAGVVQSPRYKIIEKKQPVAFWCNPISGHNTLYWYLQNLGQGPELLIRYENEEAVDDSQLPKDRFSAERLKGVDSTLKIQPAELGDSAVYLCASSFGHLFEAFFGQGTRLTVV.

The rearrangement links TRBV9 to TRBJ2-1; no reliable D call. Deletions cut 0 bases from V and 1 base from J, with 8 bases between. Per the germline V gene, CDR1 is SGDLS and CDR2 is YYNGEE. The CDR3 length is 15 residues. This CDR3 reads CASSVVNVSYNEQFF. The CDR3 DNA sequence: TGTGCCAGCAGCGTAGTAAATGTTTCCTACAATGAGCAGTTCTTC.

The chain uses TRBV5-4 and TRBJ2-5, with 12 bases aligning to TRBD2. Germline CDR1 and CDR2: SGHNT and YYREEE (reference sequence). CDR3 length equals 16 residues. V gave up 5 bases and J gave up 3 bases; unmatched junction bases: 8. The DNA for the CDR3 is TGTGCCAGCAGACCTACTAGCGGGGGGCTTGAAGAGACCCAGTACTTC. Translating it yields CASRPTSGGLEETQYF.

This chain links TRBV6-5 with TRBJ2-6; D perhaps matches TRBD1 (5 bases). Germline lookup yields CDR1 MNHEY and CDR2 SVGAGI. The CDR3 runs 15 residues. Trimming stripped 0 bases from V and 4 bases from J, with 7 bases between. CDR3 nucleotides: TGTGCCAGCAGTTACTCAGGGGAAGGGGCCAACGTCCTGACTTTC. As protein: CASSYSGEGANVLTF.

V and J are TRBV9 and TRBJ2-4; TRBD2 matches 7 bases. The germline V gene encodes CDR1 SGDLS and CDR2 YYNGEE. This CDR3 has 18 residues. The J segment lost 0 bases and the V segment lost 1 base, leaving 10 bases of the junction unmatched. This CDR3 reads CASSVSVMSGVAKNIQYF. CDR3 in DNA: TGTGCCAGCAGCGTAAGTGTGATGAGCGGGGTAGCCAAAAACATTCAGTACTTC.

The rearrangement joins TRBV19 to TRBJ2-7; D possibly corresponds to TRBD1 (6 bases). V lost 5 bases and J 1 base, leaving 9 bases between the germline ends. This CDR3 comprises 13 residues. CDR1 is LNHDA and CDR2 is SQIVND in the germline V gene (reference sequence). CDR3: CASSGDISYEQYF. Written as DNA, the CDR3 is TGTGCCAGTAGTGGGGACATTTCCTACGAGCAGTACTTC.

The table lists this clone with a few counts. This sample includes further DNA sequences coding for the same CDR3. This chain uses TRBV7-2 with TRBJ2-3; a weak D match, TRBD2 (6 bases). This CDR3 contains 13 residues. The V and J ends lost 6 bases and 4 bases respectively, with 11 bases between them. Germline lookup yields CDR1 SGHTA and CDR2 FQGNSA. Written as DNA, the CDR3 is TGTGCCAGCAGTCCTCCGGGGGCAGATACGCAGTATTTT. It is translated as CASSPPGADTQYF.

The CDR3: CASRLAGGTDTQYF. In DNA, the CDR3 is TGTGCCAGCAGACTAGCGGGGGGCACAGATACGCAGTATTTT. This chain links TRBV13 with TRBJ2-3, with 11 bases aligning to TRBD2. J lost 1 base, V lost 6 bases, and 0 bases had no gene match. Germline values: CDR1 PRHDT, CDR2 FYEKMQ (reference sequence). This CDR3 has 14 residues.

This rearrangement joins TRBV4-2 to TRBJ1-1; TRBD1 aligns across 10 bases. Germline CDR1 is LGHNA and CDR2 is YNFKEQ. Trimming cost V 3 bases and J 3 bases; bases outside gene matches: 7. The length of the CDR3 is 16 residues. The CDR3 coding sequence is TGTGCCAGCAGCCACTATAGACAGGGGGCGGACACTGAAGCTTTCTTT. Translation: CASSHYRQGADTEAFF.

This clone was observed a few times. The chain has TRBV5-6 and TRBJ2-7, with 8 bases matching TRBD1. The CDR3 has 13 residues. Germline CDR1 reads SGHDT; CDR2 reads YYEEEE. The J segment lost 4 bases and the V segment lost 3 bases, leaving 3 bases of the junction unmatched. The CDR3 DNA sequence: TGTGCCAGCAGCTCTGACAGGGGATACGAGCAGTACTTC. This translates into CASSSDRGYEQYF.

CDR3 amino acids: CASRRSFGGTGVGEQFF. Here the CDR3 DNA reads TGTGCCAGCAGACGGAGCTTCGGCGGCACAGGGGTTGGGGAGCAGTTCTTC. This rearrangement joins TRBV11-2 to TRBJ2-1; 7 bases map to TRBD1. Unmatched junction bases numbered 21, after V lost 6 bases and J lost 10 bases. The CDR3 length is 17 residues. Germline V gives CDR1 SGHAT, CDR2 FQNNGV. Using reference TRBV11-2 and TRBJ2-1 for the parts outside the CDR3, the full variable domain is EAGVAQSPRYKIIEKRQSVAFWCNPISGHATLYWYQQILGQGPKLLIQFQNNGVVDDSQLPKDRFSAERLKGVDSTLKIQPAKLEDSAVYLCASRRSFGGTGVGEQFFGPGTRLTVL.